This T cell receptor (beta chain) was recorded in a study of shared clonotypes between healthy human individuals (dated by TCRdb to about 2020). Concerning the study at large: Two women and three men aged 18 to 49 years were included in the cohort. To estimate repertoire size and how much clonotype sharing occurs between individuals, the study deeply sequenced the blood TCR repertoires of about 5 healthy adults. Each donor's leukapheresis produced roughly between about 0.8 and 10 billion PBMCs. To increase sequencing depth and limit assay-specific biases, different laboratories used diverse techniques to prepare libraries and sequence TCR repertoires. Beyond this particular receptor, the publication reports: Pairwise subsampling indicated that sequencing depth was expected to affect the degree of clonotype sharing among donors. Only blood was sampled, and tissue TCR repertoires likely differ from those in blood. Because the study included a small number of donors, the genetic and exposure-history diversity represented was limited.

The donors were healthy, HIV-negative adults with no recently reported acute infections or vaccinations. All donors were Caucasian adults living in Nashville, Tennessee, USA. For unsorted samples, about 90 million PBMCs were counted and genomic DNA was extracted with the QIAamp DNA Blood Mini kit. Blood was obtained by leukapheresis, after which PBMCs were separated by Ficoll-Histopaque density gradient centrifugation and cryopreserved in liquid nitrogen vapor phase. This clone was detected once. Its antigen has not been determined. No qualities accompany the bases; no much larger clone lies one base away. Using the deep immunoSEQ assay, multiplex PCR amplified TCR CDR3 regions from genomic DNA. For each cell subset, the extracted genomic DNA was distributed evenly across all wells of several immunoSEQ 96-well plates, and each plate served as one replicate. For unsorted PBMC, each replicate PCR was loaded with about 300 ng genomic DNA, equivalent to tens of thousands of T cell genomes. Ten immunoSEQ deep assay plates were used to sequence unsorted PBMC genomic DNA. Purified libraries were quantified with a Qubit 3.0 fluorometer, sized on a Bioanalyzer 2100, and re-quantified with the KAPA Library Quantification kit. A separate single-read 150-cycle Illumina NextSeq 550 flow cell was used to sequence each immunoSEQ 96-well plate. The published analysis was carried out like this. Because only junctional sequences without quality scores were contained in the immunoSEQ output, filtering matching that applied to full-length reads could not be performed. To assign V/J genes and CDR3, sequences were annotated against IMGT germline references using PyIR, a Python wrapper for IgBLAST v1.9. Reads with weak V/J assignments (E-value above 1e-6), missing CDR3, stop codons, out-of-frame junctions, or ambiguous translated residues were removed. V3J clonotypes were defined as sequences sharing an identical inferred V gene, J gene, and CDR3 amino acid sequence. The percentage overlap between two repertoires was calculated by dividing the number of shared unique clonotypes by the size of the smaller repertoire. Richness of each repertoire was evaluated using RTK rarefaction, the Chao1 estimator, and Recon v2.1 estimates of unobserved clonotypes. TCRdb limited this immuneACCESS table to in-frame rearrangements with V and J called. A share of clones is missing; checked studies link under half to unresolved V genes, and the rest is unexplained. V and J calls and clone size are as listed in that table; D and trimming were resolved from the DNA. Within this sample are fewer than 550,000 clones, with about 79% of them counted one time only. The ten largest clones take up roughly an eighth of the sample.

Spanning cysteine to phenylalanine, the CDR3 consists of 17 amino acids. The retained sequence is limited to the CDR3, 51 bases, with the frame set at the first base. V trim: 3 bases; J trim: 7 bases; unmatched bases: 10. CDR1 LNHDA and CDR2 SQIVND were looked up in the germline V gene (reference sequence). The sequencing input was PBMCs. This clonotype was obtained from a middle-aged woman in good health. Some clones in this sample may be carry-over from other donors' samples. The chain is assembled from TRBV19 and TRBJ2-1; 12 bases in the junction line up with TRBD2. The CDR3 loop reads CASSMEASGGARNEQFF. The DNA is TGTGCCAGTAGTATGGAGGCTAGCGGGGGGGCCAGGAATGAGCAGTTCTTC.